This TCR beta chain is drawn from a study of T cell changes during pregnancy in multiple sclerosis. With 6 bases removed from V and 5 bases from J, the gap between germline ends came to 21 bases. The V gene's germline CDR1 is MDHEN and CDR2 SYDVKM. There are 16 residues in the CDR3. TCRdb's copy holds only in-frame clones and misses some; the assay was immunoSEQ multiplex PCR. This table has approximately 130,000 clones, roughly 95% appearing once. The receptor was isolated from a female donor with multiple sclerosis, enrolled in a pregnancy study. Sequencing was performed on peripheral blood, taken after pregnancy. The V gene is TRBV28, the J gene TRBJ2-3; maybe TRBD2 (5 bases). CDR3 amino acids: CASSNGGRASGDTQYF. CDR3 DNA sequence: TGTGCCAGCAGCAACGGCGGGCGGGCATCTGGAGATACGCAGTATTTT.